The 25 T cell receptor beta chains reported below all come from one sample, sequenced in a study of cytomegalovirus exposure and HLA in healthy donors. With 60 Vbeta and 13 Jbeta primers, the PCR was carried out. Sequencing was performed with immunoSEQ multiplex PCR; in TCRdb, only in-frame clones are kept and a portion is missing. Of under 250,000 clones listed, around 83% are singletons. The specimen sequenced was PBMCs. The source is a girl aged 2-10 years in good health and CMV-seronegative.

This clone occurred a few times. This chain uses TRBV6-1 with TRBJ2-6; D is undetermined. Germline V gene lookup returns CDR1 MNHNS and CDR2 SASEGT. This CDR3 has 16 amino acids. The V end lost 3 bases, the J end lost 1 base, and 10 bases lay between the germline ends. DNA of the CDR3: TGTGCCAGCAGTGATATACAGCCTTCTGGGGCCAACGTCCTGACTTTC. As protein: CASSDIQPSGANVLTF.

The chain couples TRBV9 to TRBJ1-3; TRBD1 is a possible D gene (5 bases). Germline V lookup: CDR1 SGDLS, CDR2 YYNGEE. V was trimmed by 3 bases and J by 3 bases, leaving 10 bases between them. The CDR3 spans 14 residues. The CDR3 DNA reads as TGTGCCAGCAGCGCCGACAGTCTTGGAAACACCATATATTTT. It yields the protein CASSADSLGNTIYF.

This chain joins TRBV7-6 and TRBJ2-5, with 9 bases aligning to TRBD2. The germline CDR1 and CDR2 sequences are SGHVS and FNYEAQ. J lost 2 bases, V lost 7 bases, and 8 bases had no gene match. The CDR3 is 15 residues long. The CDR3 spells CASNPLAGVQETQYF. CDR3 bases: TGTGCCAGCAACCCATTAGCGGGGGTACAAGAGACCCAGTACTTC.

The chain joins TRBV14 to TRBJ1-2, with D perhaps matching TRBD1 (5 bases). Trimming removed 0 bases at V and 7 bases at J, with 15 bases between. CDR1 SGHDN and CDR2 FVKESK come from the germline V gene. There are 15 residues in the CDR3. In nucleotides, the CDR3 is TGTGCCAGCAGCCAAGATCTCGCGGGGCGGCTTGGCTACACCTTC. It encodes CASSQDLAGRLGYTF.

The chain links TRBV5-4 to TRBJ2-1, with TRBD2 matching 9 bases. Germline values: CDR1 SGHNT, CDR2 YYREEE (reference sequence). Trimming cost V 3 bases and J 7 bases; bases outside gene matches: 11. There are 16 residues in the CDR3. The chain's CDR3 is CASSSLAGTRRNEQFF. CDR3 bases: TGTGCCAGCAGCTCCCTAGCGGGGACCAGGAGGAATGAGCAGTTCTTC.

V usage is TRBV30 and J usage is TRBJ2-1; possibly TRBD2 for D (5 bases). V was pared by 4 bases and J by 3 bases, with 10 bases between. Germline CDR1 is GTSNPN and CDR2 is SVGIG (reference sequence). The CDR3 has 13 amino acids. The CDR3 spells CAWKLGSYNEQFF. CDR3 bases: TGTGCCTGGAAGTTGGGGAGCTACAATGAGCAGTTCTTC. The full variable domain, with the rest looked up from reference TRBV30 and TRBJ2-1, is SQTIHQWPATLVQPVGSPLSLECTVEGTSNPNLYWYRQAAGRGLQLLFYSVGIGQISSEVPQNLSASRPQDRQFILSSKKLLLSDSGFYLCAWKLGSYNEQFFGPGTRLTVL.

A word on this clone: The same CDR3 arises from other DNA sequences in this sample as well. The chain joins TRBV5-1 to TRBJ1-2, with 8 positions matching TRBD1. There are 16 residues in the CDR3. Germline V gene sequence: CDR1 SGHRS, CDR2 YFSETQ. After removal of 4 bases from V and 4 bases from J, the junction contained 12 bases not matched to a gene. Here the CDR3 reads CASSPAKDRVGYGYTF. In DNA form, the CDR3 reads TGCGCCAGCAGCCCCGCAAAGGACAGGGTGGGCTATGGCTACACCTTC.

This clone has a single count. The V gene is TRBV11-3, the J gene TRBJ2-7; 9 nucleotides line up with TRBD1. The V segment lost 5 bases and the J segment 2 bases; nucleotides outside the gene matches: 10. The CDR3 sequence is 16 residues long. Per germline, CDR1 SGHNT and CDR2 YENEEA. CDR3 in DNA: TGTGCCAGCAGCCCCGGGACAGGGCATTATGCCTACGAGCAGTACTTC. Its protein product is CASSPGTGHYAYEQYF.

Only one count was recorded for this clone. The rearrangement links TRBV2 to TRBJ2-1, with 8 bases that match TRBD1. Trimming at V came to 5 bases and at J to 7 bases, leaving 10 bases not matched to a gene. Looked up from germline, CDR1 is SNHLY and CDR2 is FYNNEI. This CDR3 region has 15 residues. CDR3 sequence: CASSQPGQDKNEQFF. In DNA form, the CDR3 reads TGTGCCAGCAGTCAGCCGGGACAGGACAAGAATGAGCAGTTCTTC.

This clone was recorded once. The chain combines TRBV23-1 with TRBJ1-1; D gene uncertain. TRBV23-1 is an open reading frame whose function is uncertain. V gave up 3 bases and J gave up 4 bases, with 9 bases separating them. The CDR3 is made up of 13 amino acids. CDR3 protein: CASSQYRSTEAFF. CDR3 sequence (DNA): TGCGCCAGCAGTCAGTACAGAAGCACTGAAGCTTTCTTT.

The gene calls are TRBV27 and TRBJ2-1; D remains ambiguous. The CDR3 extends over 18 amino acids. Germline assignment: CDR1 MNHEY and CDR2 SMNVEV (reference sequence). V lost 1 base and J 2 bases, leaving 18 bases between the germline ends. For the CDR3, the DNA is TGTGCCAGCAGTTTATATTTTTGGTCCAGCGCAACCTACAATGAGCAGTTCTTC. This encodes CASSLYFWSSATYNEQFF.

This rearrangement joins TRBV7-9 to TRBJ1-2, with D possibly being TRBD1 (5 bases). V was shortened by 3 bases and J by 8 bases, with 10 bases between the two germline ends. The CDR3 runs 12 residues. CDR1 and CDR2 from the germline V gene are SEHNR and FQNEAQ (reference sequence). CDR3 nucleotide sequence: TGTGCCAGCAGCTTCAGGGAAGGCGGCTACACCTTC. Its protein product is CASSFREGGYTF.

The chain joins TRBV6-1 to TRBJ1-1; 8 bases line up with TRBD1. This CDR3 spans 13 amino acids. Germline V gene lookup returns CDR1 MNHNS and CDR2 SASEGT. V lost 7 bases, J lost 6 bases, and 7 bases stayed unmatched. The CDR3 coding sequence is TGTGCCAGCATCAGGACAGGGAGGGCTGAAGCTTTCTTT. This gives the protein CASIRTGRAEAFF.

The chain uses TRBV18 and TRBJ1-3; D might be TRBD1 (6 bases). CDR1 is KGHSH, CDR2 LQKENI, per germline. V lost 4 bases and J lost 0, with 10 bases in between. This CDR3 region has 15 residues. The DNA of the CDR3 is TGTGCCAGCTCACTGACGGACAGCTCTGGAAACACCATATATTTT. Amino acid sequence: CASSLTDSSGNTIYF.

This chain uses TRBV7-3 with TRBJ2-1; TRBD1 matches 10 bases. V dropped 3 bases and J dropped 6; count of bases not matched to a gene: 5. Per the germline V gene, CDR1 is SGHTA and CDR2 is FQGTGA. The CDR3 consists of 15 residues. CDR3 coding DNA: TGTGCCAGCAGCTTTGTGACAGGGGGCTCCAATGAGCAGTTCTTC. It is translated as CASSFVTGGSNEQFF.

This sequence joins TRBV5-1 and TRBJ1-1; the D gene is possibly TRBD1 (6 bases). Germline CDR1 SGHRS, CDR2 YFSETQ. Trimming shortened V by 4 bases and J by 2 bases, and 15 bases separated the two germline ends. The CDR3 is made up of 15 amino acids. CDR3 in amino acids: CASSGGGGSNTEAFF. For the CDR3, the DNA is TGCGCCAGCAGCGGAGGTGGGGGCTCTAACACTGAAGCTTTCTTT.

The rearrangement joins TRBV4-1 to TRBJ2-3; no firm D call. The V gene lost 5 bases and the J gene lost 0 bases, with 9 bases spanning the gap. The CDR3 is 14 residues long. Germline CDR1 is MGHRA and CDR2 is YSYEKL. CDR3 sequence: CASSTGRSTDTQYF. The CDR3 DNA follows: TGCGCCAGCAGCACGGGTAGGAGCACAGATACGCAGTATTTT.

This clone was counted once. This chain connects TRBV7-2 to TRBJ2-5; TRBD2 matches at 13 bases. Germline V CDR1 and CDR2: SGHTA, FQGNSA. Trimming removed 0 bases from V and 5 bases from J; junction bases left unmatched: 9. The CDR3 covers 18 residues. In DNA form, the CDR3 reads TGTGCCAGCAGCTTAGCGCACGGACTAGCGGGAGTCGGGGAGACCCAGTACTTC. It encodes CASSLAHGLAGVGETQYF.

V usage is TRBV9 and J usage is TRBJ1-6; 7 nucleotides agree with TRBD1. The CDR3 has 15 amino acids. The trim removed 3 bases at V and 10 bases at J, leaving 10 bases unmatched. Germline V gene sequence: CDR1 SGDLS, CDR2 YYNGEE. CDR3 amino acids: CASSARQGFLSPLHF. The CDR3 nucleotides are TGTGCCAGCAGCGCCAGACAGGGTTTTCTGTCACCCCTCCACTTT.

This clone has just a few counts. The chain joins TRBV6-5 to TRBJ2-3, with 9 bases aligning to TRBD2. Germline CDR1 reads MNHEY; CDR2 reads SVGAGI. This CDR3 spans 16 amino acids. J gave up 2 bases and V 1 base, and 4 bases lay outside the gene matches. The CDR3 bases are TGTGCCAGCAGTTACTACGCGGGGGGGCCCACAGATACGCAGTATTTT. It is translated as CASSYYAGGPTDTQYF.

The chain combines TRBV2 with TRBJ2-1; TRBD2 aligns across 7 bases. Germline V gene sequence: CDR1 SNHLY, CDR2 FYNNEI. Trimming removed 2 bases from V and 15 bases from J; junction bases left unmatched: 13. The CDR3 is made up of 14 amino acids. CDR3 protein: CASSERLAALGAFF. CDR3 bases: TGTGCCAGCAGTGAACGGCTAGCGGCCCTCGGGGCGTTCTTC.

The chain links TRBV5-1 to TRBJ2-7; 7 nucleotides line up with TRBD1. The CDR3 length is 15 residues. Trimming cost V 4 bases and J 4 bases; bases outside gene matches: 11. CDR1 SGHRS and CDR2 YFSETQ come from the germline V gene. For the CDR3, the DNA is TGCGCCAGCAGCCCCCAGACCGGGACAGTGTACGAGCAGTACTTC. This translates into CASSPQTGTVYEQYF.

This sequence joins TRBV4-1 and TRBJ2-7; 7 bases line up with TRBD2. Germline lookup yields CDR1 MGHRA and CDR2 YSYEKL. CDR3 length: 19 residues. V was pared by 1 base and J by 0 bases, with 15 bases of the junction left unmatched. CDR3 coding DNA: TGCGCCAGCAGCCAAGCTTTCGGGACTAACGCTCTGAACTCCTACGAGCAGTACTTC. It codes for CASSQAFGTNALNSYEQYF.

This clone came up once. V is TRBV19 and J is TRBJ2-5, with D possibly matching TRBD1 (6 bases). V lost 4 bases and J 1 base, leaving 13 bases between the germline ends. The CDR3 has 15 residues. Per the germline V gene, CDR1 is LNHDA and CDR2 is SQIVND (reference sequence). The CDR3 bases are TGTGCCAGTAGTACGACAAGGGGGTCCCAAGAGACCCAGTACTTC. Its translation is CASSTTRGSQETQYF.

This sequence joins TRBV18 and TRBJ1-1; D gene unclear. In germline, CDR1 is KGHSH, CDR2 LQKENI. This CDR3 contains 14 residues. Trimming stripped 2 bases from V and 0 bases from J, with 7 bases between. CDR3 in DNA: TGTGCCAGCTCACCAGGACTGGTGAACACTGAAGCTTTCTTT. Translated, it gives CASSPGLVNTEAFF.